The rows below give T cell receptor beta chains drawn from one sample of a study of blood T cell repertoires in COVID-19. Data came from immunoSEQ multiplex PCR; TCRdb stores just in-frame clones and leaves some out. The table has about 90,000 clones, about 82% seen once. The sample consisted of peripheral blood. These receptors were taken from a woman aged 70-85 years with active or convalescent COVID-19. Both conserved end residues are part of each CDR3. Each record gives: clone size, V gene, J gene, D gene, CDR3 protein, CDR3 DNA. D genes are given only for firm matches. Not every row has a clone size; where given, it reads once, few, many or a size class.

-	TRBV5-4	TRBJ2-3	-	CASSLDAEYTDTQYF	TGTGCCAGCAGCTTGGATGCGGAATACACAGATACGCAGTATTTT
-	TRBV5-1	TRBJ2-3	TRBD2	CASSLGNSGASTDTQYF	TGCGCCAGCAGCTTGGGAAATAGCGGGGCGAGCACAGATACGCAGTATTTT
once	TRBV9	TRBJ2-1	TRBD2	CASSVATSGGYNEQFF	TGTGCCAGCAGCGTCGCGACTAGCGGGGGTTACAATGAGCAGTTCTTC
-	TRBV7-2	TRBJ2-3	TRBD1	CASKDRTPDTQYF	TGTGCCAGCAAGGACAGGACCCCAGATACGCAGTATTTT
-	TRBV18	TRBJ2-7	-	CASSPGQTEYEQYF	TGTGCCAGCTCACCTGGACAGACTGAATACGAGCAGTACTTC
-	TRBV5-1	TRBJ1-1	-	CASARTVNTEAFF	TGCGCCAGTGCCAGGACAGTGAACACTGAAGCTTTCTTT
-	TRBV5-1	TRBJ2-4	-	CASSLGDLAKNIQYF	TGCGCCAGCAGCTTGGGAGATCTAGCCAAAAACATTCAGTACTTC
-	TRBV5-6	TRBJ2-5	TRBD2	CASSFSGGAQETQYF	TGTGCCAGCAGCTTTAGCGGGGGGGCCCAAGAGACCCAGTACTTC
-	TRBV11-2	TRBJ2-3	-	CASSLAAGTTDTQYF	TGTGCCAGCAGCTTAGCCGCGGGGACCACAGATACGCAGTATTTT
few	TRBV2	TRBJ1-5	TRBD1	CASRDRGYGNQPQHF	TGTGCCAGCAGGGACAGGGGGTACGGCAATCAGCCCCAGCATTTT
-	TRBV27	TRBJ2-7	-	CASSSTTDYEQYF	TGTGCCAGCAGTTCGACGACAGACTACGAGCAGTACTTC
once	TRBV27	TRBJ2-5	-	CASSFRGRGNQETQYF	TGTGCCAGCAGTTTTCGAGGACGGGGGAACCAAGAGACCCAGTACTTC
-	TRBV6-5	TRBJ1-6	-	CASRLGEDYSPLHF	TGTGCCAGCAGGCTCGGGGAAGATTACTCACCCCTCCACTTT
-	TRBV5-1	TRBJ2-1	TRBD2	CASSLRLADGYSYNEQFF	TGCGCCAGCAGCTTGAGACTAGCGGACGGTTATTCCTACAATGAGCAGTTCTTC
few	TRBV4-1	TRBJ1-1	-	CASSLQVNTEAFF	TGCGCCAGCAGTCTCCAGGTGAACACTGAAGCTTTCTTT
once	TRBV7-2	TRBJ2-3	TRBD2	CASSSLAGGGTDTQYF	TGTGCCAGCAGCTCCCTAGCGGGGGGGGGCACAGATACGCAGTATTTT
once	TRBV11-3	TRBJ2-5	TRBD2	CASSPGLAGAKETQYF	TGTGCCAGCAGCCCGGGACTAGCGGGGGCCAAAGAGACCCAGTACTTC
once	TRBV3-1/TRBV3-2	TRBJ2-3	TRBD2	CASTGTSGEVDTQYF	TGTGCCAGCACCGGGACTAGCGGGGAAGTAGATACGCAGTATTTT
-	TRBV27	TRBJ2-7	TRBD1	CASSRTGAYEQYF	TGTGCCAGCAGCCGCACAGGGGCCTACGAGCAGTACTTC
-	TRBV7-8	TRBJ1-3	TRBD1	CASSALPGQGARRNTIYF	TGTGCCAGCAGCGCACTACCGGGACAGGGGGCAAGAAGGAACACCATATATTTT
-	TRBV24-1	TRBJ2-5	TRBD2	CATGPSGTMETQYF	TGTGCCACTGGCCCTAGCGGGACGATGGAGACCCAGTACTTC
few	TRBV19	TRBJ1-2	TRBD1	CATKEVGTDYGYTF	TGTGCCACAAAGGAGGTAGGGACAGACTATGGCTACACCTTC
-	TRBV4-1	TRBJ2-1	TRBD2	CASRQGLAGGPRNEQFF	TGCGCCAGCAGACAGGGACTAGCGGGGGGCCCTCGGAATGAGCAGTTCTTC
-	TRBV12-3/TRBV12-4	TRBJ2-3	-	CASSSRGTQYF	TGTGCCAGCAGCTCCAGGGGTACGCAGTATTTT